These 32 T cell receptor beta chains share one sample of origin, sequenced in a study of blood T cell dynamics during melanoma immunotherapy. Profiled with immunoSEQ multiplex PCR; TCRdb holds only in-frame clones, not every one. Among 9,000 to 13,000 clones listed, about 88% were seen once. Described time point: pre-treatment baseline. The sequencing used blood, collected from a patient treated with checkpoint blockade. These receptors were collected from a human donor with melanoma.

As DNA, the CDR3 is TGTGCCAGCAGCGGGGGACGGCTCGATAATTCACCCCTCCACTTT. Translation gives CASSGGRLDNSPLHF. The chain joins TRBV7-6 to TRBJ1-6, with TRBD1 as a possible D gene (5 bases). The germline CDR1 and CDR2 sequences are SGHVS and FNYEAQ. This CDR3 spans 15 amino acids. V was pared by 5 bases and J by 5 bases, with 13 bases between. The whole variable domain, remainder taken from reference TRBV7-6 and TRBJ1-6, is GAGVSQSPRYKVTKRGQDVALRCDPISGHVSLYWYRQALGQGPEFLTYFNYEAQQDKSGLPNDRFSAERPEGSISTLTIQRTEQRDSAMYRCASSGGRLDNSPLHFGNGTRLTVT.

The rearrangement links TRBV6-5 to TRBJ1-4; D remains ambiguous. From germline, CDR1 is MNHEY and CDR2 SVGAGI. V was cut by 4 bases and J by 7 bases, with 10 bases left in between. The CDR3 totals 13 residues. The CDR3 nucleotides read TGTGCCAGCAGTTCAGTCCCTGGTGAAAAACTGTTTTTT. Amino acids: CASSSVPGEKLFF.

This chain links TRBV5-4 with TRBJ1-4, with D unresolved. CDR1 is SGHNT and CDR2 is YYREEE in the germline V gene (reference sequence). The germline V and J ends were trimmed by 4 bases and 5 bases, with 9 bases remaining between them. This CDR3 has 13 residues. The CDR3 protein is CASSPTVNEKLFF. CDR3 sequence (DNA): TGTGCCAGCAGCCCGACGGTAAATGAAAAACTGTTTTTT.

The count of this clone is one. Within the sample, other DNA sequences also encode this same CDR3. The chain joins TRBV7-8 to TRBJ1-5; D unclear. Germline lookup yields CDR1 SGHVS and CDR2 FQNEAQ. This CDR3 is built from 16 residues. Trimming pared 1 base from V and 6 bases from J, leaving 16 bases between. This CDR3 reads CASSLGLGRVGQPQHF. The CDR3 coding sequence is TGTGCCAGCAGCTTAGGATTGGGTAGGGTAGGTCAGCCCCAGCATTTT.

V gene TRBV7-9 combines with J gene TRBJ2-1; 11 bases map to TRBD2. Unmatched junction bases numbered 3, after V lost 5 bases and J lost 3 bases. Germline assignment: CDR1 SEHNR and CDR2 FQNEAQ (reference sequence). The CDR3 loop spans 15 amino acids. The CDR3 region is CASSQLAGDYNEQFF. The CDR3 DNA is TGTGCCAGCAGCCAACTAGCGGGAGACTACAATGAGCAGTTCTTC.

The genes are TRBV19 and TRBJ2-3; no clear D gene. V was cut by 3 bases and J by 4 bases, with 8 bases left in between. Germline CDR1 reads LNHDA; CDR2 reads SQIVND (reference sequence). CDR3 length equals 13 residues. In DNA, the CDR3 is TGTGCCAGTAGTATTGGGATCTCAGATACGCAGTATTTT. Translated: CASSIGISDTQYF.

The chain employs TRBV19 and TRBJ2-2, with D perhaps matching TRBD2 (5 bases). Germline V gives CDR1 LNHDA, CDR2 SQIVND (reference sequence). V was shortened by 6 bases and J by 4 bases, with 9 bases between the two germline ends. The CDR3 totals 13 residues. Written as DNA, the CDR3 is TGTGCCAGTAGGGCAAGCGGCACCGGGGAGCTGTTTTTT. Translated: CASRASGTGELFF.

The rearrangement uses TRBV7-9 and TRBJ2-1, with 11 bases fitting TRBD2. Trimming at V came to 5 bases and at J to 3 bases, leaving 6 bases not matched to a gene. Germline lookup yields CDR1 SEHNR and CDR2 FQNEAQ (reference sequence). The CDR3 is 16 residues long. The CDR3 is CASSPTSGGYYNEQFF. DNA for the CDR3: TGTGCCAGCAGCCCCACTAGCGGGGGTTACTACAATGAGCAGTTCTTC.

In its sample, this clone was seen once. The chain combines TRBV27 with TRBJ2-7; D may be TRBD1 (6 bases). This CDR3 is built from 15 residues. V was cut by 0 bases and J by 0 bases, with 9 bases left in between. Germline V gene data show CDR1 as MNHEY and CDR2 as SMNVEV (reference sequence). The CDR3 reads CASSLSRGPSYEQYF. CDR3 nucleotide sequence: TGTGCCAGCAGTTTATCCAGGGGCCCCTCCTACGAGCAGTACTTC.

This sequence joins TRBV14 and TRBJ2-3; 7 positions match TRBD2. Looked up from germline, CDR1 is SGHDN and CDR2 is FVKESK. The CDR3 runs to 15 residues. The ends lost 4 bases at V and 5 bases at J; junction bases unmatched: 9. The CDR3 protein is CASSREGLAVDTQYF. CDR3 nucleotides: TGTGCCAGCAGCCGCGAGGGGCTAGCGGTAGATACGCAGTATTTT. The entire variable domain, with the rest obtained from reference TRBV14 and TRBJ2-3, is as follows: EAGVTQFPSHSVIEKGQTVTLRCDPISGHDNLYWYRRVMGKEIKFLLHFVKESKQDESGMPNNRFLAERTGGTYSTLKVQPAELEDSGVYFCASSREGLAVDTQYFGPGTRLTVL.

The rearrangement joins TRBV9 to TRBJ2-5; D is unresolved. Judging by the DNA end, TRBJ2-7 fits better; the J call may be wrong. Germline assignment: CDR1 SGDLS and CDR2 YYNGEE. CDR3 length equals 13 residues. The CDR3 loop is CASSDTASYEQYF. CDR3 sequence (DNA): TGTGCCAGCAGCGACACGGCCTCCTACGAGCAGTACTTC.

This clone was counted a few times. The CDR3 sequence: CASSPQENTEAFF. CDR3 nucleotide sequence: TGTGCCAGCTCACCACAAGAGAACACTGAAGCTTTCTTT. The rearrangement uses TRBV18 and TRBJ1-1, with D unclear. This CDR3 region has 13 residues. V was shortened by 1 base and J by 1 base, with 4 bases between the two germline ends. Germline lookup yields CDR1 KGHSH and CDR2 LQKENI. The entire variable domain, with the rest obtained from reference TRBV18 and TRBJ1-1, is as follows: NAGVMQNPRHLVRRRGQEARLRCSPMKGHSHVYWYRQLPEEGLKFMVYLQKENIIDESGMPKERFSAEFPKEGPSILRIQQVVRGDSAAYFCASSPQENTEAFFGQGTRLTVV.

CDR3 protein: CASSLTGGSPLHF. In DNA, the CDR3 is TGTGCCAGCAGCTTGACAGGGGGTTCACCCCTCCACTTT. The J gene is TRBJ1-6, the V gene TRBV7-8, with 9 bases aligning to TRBD1. CDR3 length: 13 residues. Germline assignment: CDR1 SGHVS and CDR2 FQNEAQ. Losses at the gene ends were 3 bases for V and 9 bases for J; bases not matched to a gene: 0.

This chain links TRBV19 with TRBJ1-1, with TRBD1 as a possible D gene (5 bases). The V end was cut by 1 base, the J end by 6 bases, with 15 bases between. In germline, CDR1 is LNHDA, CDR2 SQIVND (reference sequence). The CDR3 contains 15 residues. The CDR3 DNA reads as TGTGCCAGTAGTATAGGGATGGGGGGTTTCGCTGAAGCTTTCTTT. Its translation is CASSIGMGGFAEAFF.

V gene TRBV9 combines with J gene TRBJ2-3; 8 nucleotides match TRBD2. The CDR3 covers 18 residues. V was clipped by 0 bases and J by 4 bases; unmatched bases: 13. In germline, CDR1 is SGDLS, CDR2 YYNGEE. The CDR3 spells CASSVAGGSGFMADTQYF. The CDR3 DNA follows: TGTGCCAGCAGCGTAGCGGGAGGGTCAGGCTTCATGGCAGATACGCAGTATTTT.

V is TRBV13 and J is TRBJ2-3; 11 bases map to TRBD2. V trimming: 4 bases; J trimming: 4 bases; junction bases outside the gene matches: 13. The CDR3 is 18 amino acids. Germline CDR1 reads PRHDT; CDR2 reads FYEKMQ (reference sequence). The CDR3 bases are TGTGCCAGCAGCTCCCCTTCAATAGCGGGAGGGCCGGCAGATACGCAGTATTTT. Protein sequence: CASSSPSIAGGPADTQYF.

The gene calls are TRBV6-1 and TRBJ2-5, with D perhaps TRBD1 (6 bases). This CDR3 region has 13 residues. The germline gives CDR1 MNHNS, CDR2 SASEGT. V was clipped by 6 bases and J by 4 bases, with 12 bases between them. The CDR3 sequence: CASRITGRETQYF. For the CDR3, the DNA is TGTGCCAGCAGGATAACAGGGAGAGAGACCCAGTACTTC.

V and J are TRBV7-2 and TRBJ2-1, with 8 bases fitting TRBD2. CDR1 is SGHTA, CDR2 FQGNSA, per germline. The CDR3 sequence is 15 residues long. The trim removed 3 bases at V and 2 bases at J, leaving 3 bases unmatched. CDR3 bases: TGTGCCAGCAGCTTGGCTAGCGGGCCCTACAATGAGCAGTTCTTC. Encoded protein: CASSLASGPYNEQFF.

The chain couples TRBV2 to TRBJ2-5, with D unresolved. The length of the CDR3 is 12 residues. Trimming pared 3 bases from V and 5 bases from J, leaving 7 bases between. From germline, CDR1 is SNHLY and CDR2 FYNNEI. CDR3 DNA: TGTGCCAGCAGTGAGAGGAGCGAGACCCAGTACTTC. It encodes CASSERSETQYF.

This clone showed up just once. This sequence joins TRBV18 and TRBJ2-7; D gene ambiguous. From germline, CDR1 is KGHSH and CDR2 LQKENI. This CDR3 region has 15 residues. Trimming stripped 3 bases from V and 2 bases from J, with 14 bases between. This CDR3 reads CASSPGEARTYEQYF. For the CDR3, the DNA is TGTGCCAGCTCACCCGGCGAGGCAAGAACCTACGAGCAGTACTTC.

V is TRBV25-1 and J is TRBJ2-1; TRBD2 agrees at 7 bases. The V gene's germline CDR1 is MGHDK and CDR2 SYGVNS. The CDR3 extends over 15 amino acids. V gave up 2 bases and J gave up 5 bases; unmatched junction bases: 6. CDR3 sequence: CASSERGGRHNEQFF. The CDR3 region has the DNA TGTGCCAGCAGTGAACGGGGCGGGAGACACAATGAGCAGTTCTTC.

CDR3 sequence reads: CASSHRGRLEQYF. The CDR3 DNA sequence: TGTGCCAGCAGTCACAGGGGGCGCCTCGAGCAGTACTTC. The chain couples TRBV28 to TRBJ2-7; 9 bases map to TRBD1. V dropped 5 bases and J dropped 6; count of bases not matched to a gene: 5. Germline CDR1 MDHEN, CDR2 SYDVKM. The CDR3 has 13 amino acids.

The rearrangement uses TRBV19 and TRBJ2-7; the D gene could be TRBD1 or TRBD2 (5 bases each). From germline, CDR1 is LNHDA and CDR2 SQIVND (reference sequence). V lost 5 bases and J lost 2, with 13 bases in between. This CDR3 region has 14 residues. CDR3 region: CASSQKKGPYEQYF. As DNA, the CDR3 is TGTGCCAGTAGTCAAAAGAAGGGACCCTACGAGCAGTACTTC.

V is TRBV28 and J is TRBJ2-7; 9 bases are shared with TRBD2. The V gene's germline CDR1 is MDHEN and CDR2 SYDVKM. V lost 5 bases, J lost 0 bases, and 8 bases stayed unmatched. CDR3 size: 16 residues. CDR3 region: CASSRFGTSNSYEQYF. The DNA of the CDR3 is TGTGCCAGCAGTCGATTCGGGACTAGCAACTCCTACGAGCAGTACTTC.

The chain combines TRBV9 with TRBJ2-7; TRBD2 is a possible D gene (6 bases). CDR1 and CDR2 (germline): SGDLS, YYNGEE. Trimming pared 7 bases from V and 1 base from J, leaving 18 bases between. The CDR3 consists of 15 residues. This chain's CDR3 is CASGDGSLLSYEQYF. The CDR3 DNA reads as TGTGCCAGCGGGGACGGGAGCCTCTTATCCTACGAGCAGTACTTC. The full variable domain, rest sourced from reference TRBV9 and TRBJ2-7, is DSGVTQTPKHLITATGQRVTLRCSPRSGDLSVYWYQQSLDQGLQFLIQYYNGEERAKGNILERFSAQQFPDLHSELNLSSLELGDSALYFCASGDGSLLSYEQYFGPGTRLTVT.

The CDR3 loop reads CASSRDPAADTQYF. CDR3 nucleotides: TGTGCCAGCAGCCGGGACCCTGCGGCAGATACGCAGTATTTT. V gene TRBV7-9 combines with J gene TRBJ2-3, with D perhaps TRBD1 or TRBD2 (5 bases each). The V and J ends lost 5 bases and 4 bases respectively, with 13 bases between them. Germline CDR1 is SEHNR and CDR2 is FQNEAQ (reference sequence). The CDR3 consists of 14 residues.

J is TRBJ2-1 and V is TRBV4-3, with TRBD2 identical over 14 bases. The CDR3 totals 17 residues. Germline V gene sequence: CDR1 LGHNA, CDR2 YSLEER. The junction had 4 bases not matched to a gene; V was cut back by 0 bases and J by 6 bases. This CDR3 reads CASSQDTGTSGSNEQFF. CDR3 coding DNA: TGCGCCAGCAGCCAAGACACCGGGACTAGCGGGAGCAATGAGCAGTTCTTC.

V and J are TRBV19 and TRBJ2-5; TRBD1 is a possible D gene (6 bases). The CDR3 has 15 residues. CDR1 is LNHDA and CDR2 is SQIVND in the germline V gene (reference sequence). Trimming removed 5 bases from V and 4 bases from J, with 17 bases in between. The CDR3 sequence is CASSPQGLGGETQYF. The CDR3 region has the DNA TGTGCCAGTAGTCCCCAAGGCCTAGGGGGAGAGACCCAGTACTTC.

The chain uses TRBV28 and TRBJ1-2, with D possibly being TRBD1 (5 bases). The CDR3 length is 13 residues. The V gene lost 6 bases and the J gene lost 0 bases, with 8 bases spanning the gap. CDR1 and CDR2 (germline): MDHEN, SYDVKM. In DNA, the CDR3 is TGTGCCAGCAGCCGGACACCTAACTATGGCTACACCTTC. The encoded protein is CASSRTPNYGYTF.

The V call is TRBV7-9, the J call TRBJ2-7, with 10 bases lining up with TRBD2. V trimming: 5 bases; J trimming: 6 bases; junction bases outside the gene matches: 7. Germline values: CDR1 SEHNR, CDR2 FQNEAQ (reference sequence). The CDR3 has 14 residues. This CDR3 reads CASSIQAGGGEQYF. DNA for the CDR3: TGTGCCAGCAGCATCCAAGCGGGAGGGGGCGAGCAGTACTTC.

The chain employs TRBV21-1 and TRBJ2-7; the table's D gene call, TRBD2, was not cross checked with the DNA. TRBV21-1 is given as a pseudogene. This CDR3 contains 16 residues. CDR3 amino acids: CASSKGPAREGLEQYF. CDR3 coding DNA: TGTGCCAGCAGCAAAGGCCCAGCGCGGGAGGGCCTCGAGCAGTACTTC.

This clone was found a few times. Here the CDR3 reads CASSQGQGRYEQYF. Here the CDR3 DNA reads TGTGCCAGCAGCCAGGGACAGGGGCGCTACGAGCAGTACTTC. The chain employs TRBV5-6 and TRBJ2-7; 10 bases are shared with TRBD1. This CDR3 contains 14 residues. The ends lost 4 bases at V and 3 bases at J; junction bases unmatched: 4. Germline loops: CDR1 SGHDT, CDR2 YYEEEE.